This T cell receptor (beta chain) came from a study of cytomegalovirus exposure and HLA in healthy donors. Study-wide context: Out of approximately 400 genotyped donors, about 84% belonged to the Caucasian-associated ancestry cluster.

PCR amplification relied on 60 Vbeta primers (plus 13 Jbeta primers). Profiling relied on immunoSEQ multiplex PCR, and the TCRdb table lists in-frame clones only, not all of them. The repertoire has 90,000 to 140,000 clones, roughly 73% of them found once; the top ten carry about 9.1%. The junction had 1 base not matched to a gene; V was cut back by 3 bases and J by 5 bases. The CDR3 has 13 residues. Germline V gene data show CDR1 as SGHAT and CDR2 as FQNNGV. Of note for this clone: Antigen unknown.

Regarding the study as a whole: A few V segments could not be told apart, such as TRBV6-2 and TRBV6-3, and were left out.

The chain employs TRBV11-2 and TRBJ1-2; 9 bases line up with TRBD1. The sequence came from a woman between 35 and 50 years old in good health and CMV-seropositive. The sample taken for sequencing was PBMCs. CDR3 in amino acids: CASSLDRGYGYTF. Here the CDR3 DNA reads TGTGCCAGCAGCTTGGACAGGGGTTATGGCTACACCTTC.